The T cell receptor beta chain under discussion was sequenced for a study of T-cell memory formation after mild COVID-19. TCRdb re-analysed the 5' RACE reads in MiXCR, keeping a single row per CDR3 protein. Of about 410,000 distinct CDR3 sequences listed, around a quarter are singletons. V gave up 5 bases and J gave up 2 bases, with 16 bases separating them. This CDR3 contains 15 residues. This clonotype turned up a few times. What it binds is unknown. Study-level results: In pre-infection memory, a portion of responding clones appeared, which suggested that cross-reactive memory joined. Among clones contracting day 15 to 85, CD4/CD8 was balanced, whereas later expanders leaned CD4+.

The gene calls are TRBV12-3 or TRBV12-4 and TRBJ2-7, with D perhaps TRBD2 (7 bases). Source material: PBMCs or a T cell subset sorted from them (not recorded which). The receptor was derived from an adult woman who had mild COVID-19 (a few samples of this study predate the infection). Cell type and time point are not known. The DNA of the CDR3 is TGTGCCAGCAGTAAACTGGGGGAGGGGGCCTACGAGCAGTACTTC. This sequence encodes CASSKLGEGAYEQYF.